These 14 T cell receptor beta chains share one sample of origin, sequenced in a study of neurological immune-mediated disorders. TCRdb reprocessed the 5' RACE reads with MiXCR, giving one entry per CDR3 protein. The data contain some 80,000 distinct CDR3 sequences, roughly 4.5% of them singletons. Time point here: longitudinal time-point 3. Specimen: PBMCs. The receptor source for this set is a woman in her sixties or seventies with multiple sclerosis.

This clonotype was seen at least ten times. The V and J genes are TRBV4-1 and TRBJ1-1; 7 bases agree with TRBD1. In germline, CDR1 is MGHRA, CDR2 YSYEKL. Unmatched junction bases numbered 9, after V lost 3 bases and J lost 5 bases. This CDR3 is built from 15 residues. CDR3 residues: CASSHADRVLTEAFF. The CDR3 DNA is TGCGCCAGCAGCCACGCTGACAGGGTGTTAACTGAAGCTTTCTTT.

In this sample, this clonotype turned up many times. The genes are TRBV6-5 and TRBJ1-6; 9 bases map to TRBD1. The CDR3 is made up of 15 amino acids. Germline CDR1 and CDR2: MNHEY and SVGAGI. The V and J ends lost 3 bases and 13 bases, in that order; junction bases with no gene match: 10. CDR3 DNA sequence: TGTGCCAGCAGTTATTCCCCGGGACAGGGAATGCCCCTCCACTTT. Translated: CASSYSPGQGMPLHF.

On this clonotype: This may come from a read error, since a much larger clone is one base off. The gene calls are TRBV5-1 and TRBJ2-1; D may match TRBD1 or TRBD2 (6 bases each). In germline, CDR1 is SGHRS, CDR2 YFSETQ. This CDR3 spans 15 amino acids. The CDR3 sequence: CANSLRGGQYNEQFF. CDR3 DNA sequence: TGCGCCAACAGCTTGAGAGGGGGGCAATACAATGAGCAGTTCTTC.

This clonotype was seen repeatedly, ten times or more. This sequence joins TRBV29-1 and TRBJ1-1, with D possibly being TRBD1 (6 bases). CDR1 SQVTM and CDR2 ANQGSEA come from the germline V gene. The CDR3 has 13 residues. The V and J ends lost 7 bases and 3 bases respectively, with 15 bases between them. The CDR3 loop is CSALGGRDTEAFF. The CDR3 DNA follows: TGCAGCGCCCTGGGGGGCAGGGACACTGAAGCTTTCTTT.

This clonotype was seen at least ten times. J is TRBJ1-6 and V is TRBV6-5; no reliable D call. The length of the CDR3 is 19 residues. Looked up from germline, CDR1 is MNHEY and CDR2 is SVGAGI. V was trimmed by 6 bases and J by 2 bases, leaving 23 bases between them. The CDR3 protein is CASRRSIPVPTTYNSPLHF. In DNA, the CDR3 is TGTGCCAGCAGGCGATCCATACCCGTTCCGACGACCTATAATTCACCCCTCCACTTT.

There are many counts of this clonotype. V and J are TRBV20-1 and TRBJ2-1; the match to TRBD2 covers 7 bases. The CDR3 is 14 residues long. Germline loops: CDR1 DFQATT, CDR2 SNEGSKA (reference sequence). Trimming cost V 3 bases and J 0 bases; bases outside gene matches: 2. Written as DNA, the CDR3 is TGCAGTGCTAGGAAGCGGGACTCCTACAATGAGCAGTTCTTC. Protein: CSARKRDSYNEQFF.

This clonotype appeared many times. V and J are TRBV4-1 and TRBJ2-1, with D possibly being TRBD1 (6 bases). V dropped 2 bases and J dropped 0 bases, with 14 bases sitting between them. The CDR3 spans 17 residues. CDR1 and CDR2 from the germline V gene are MGHRA and YSYEKL. CDR3 DNA: TGCGCCAGCAGCCAATTAGGTGGGGGCCGCTCCTACAATGAGCAGTTCTTC. Translation gives CASSQLGGGRSYNEQFF.

This clonotype turned up a few times. J is TRBJ1-6 and V is TRBV3-1; TRBD1 is a possible D gene (5 bases). This CDR3 comprises 17 residues. V was cut by 3 bases and J by 3 bases, with 15 bases left in between. In germline, CDR1 is LGHDT, CDR2 YNNKEL (reference sequence). DNA for the CDR3: TGTGCCAGCAGCCAGGACCCGGGGCGGAACTATAATTCACCCCTCCACTTT. Its translation is CASSQDPGRNYNSPLHF.

This clonotype was counted only a few times. This may arise from a read error, as a much more abundant clone is one base away. The chain has TRBV29-1 and TRBJ2-3; D is unresolved. Germline CDR1 SQVTM, CDR2 ANQGSEA. The CDR3 spans 14 residues. The CDR3 DNA reads as TGCAGCGCAGAGTCCAAAACGGGCACAGATACGCGGTATTTT. Translation gives CSAESKTGTDTRYF.

The rearrangement uses TRBV2 and TRBJ2-5, with 8 bases fitting TRBD2. Germline CDR1 and CDR2: SNHLY and FYNNEI. The trim removed 5 bases at V and 5 bases at J, leaving 10 bases unmatched. The CDR3 is 15 residues long. This CDR3 reads CASSPGLAGGETQYF. In DNA form, the CDR3 reads TGTGCCAGCAGTCCCGGACTAGCAGGAGGGGAGACCCAGTACTTC.

This clonotype showed up many times. The gene calls are TRBV20-1 and TRBJ2-2; 7 bases are a match to TRBD1. The CDR3 is made up of 15 amino acids. Germline V gene sequence: CDR1 DFQATT, CDR2 SNEGSKA (reference sequence). V dropped 3 bases and J dropped 0; count of bases not matched to a gene: 4. CDR3 protein: CSASAQGANTGELFF. The CDR3 DNA reads as TGCAGTGCTAGTGCGCAGGGGGCGAACACCGGGGAGCTGTTTTTT.

This clonotype was seen many times. The gene calls are TRBV5-1 and TRBJ2-1; no definite D call. The germline CDR1 and CDR2 sequences are SGHRS and YFSETQ. V lost 0 bases to trimming and J lost 2 bases, with 9 bases between them. The CDR3 totals 15 residues. CDR3 loop: CASSLDSSPYNEQFF. The CDR3 DNA is TGCGCCAGCAGCTTGGATAGCAGCCCCTACAATGAGCAGTTCTTC.

This clonotype was observed a handful of times. The chain recombines TRBV7-6 with TRBJ2-3; 8 bases agree with TRBD1. CDR3 length: 16 amino acids. J was trimmed by 5 bases and V by 4 bases; bases with no gene match: 11. Looked up from germline, CDR1 is SGHVS and CDR2 is FNYEAQ. The CDR3 region has the DNA TGTGCCAGCAGCTATAGGTCAGGGGGCGCTTTAGATACGCAGTATTTT. Encoded protein: CASSYRSGGALDTQYF.

V gene TRBV2 combines with J gene TRBJ2-5; 11 nucleotides line up with TRBD2. Germline CDR1 and CDR2: SNHLY and FYNNEI. The CDR3 spans 17 residues. J was trimmed by 1 base and V by 5 bases; bases with no gene match: 9. The CDR3 DNA sequence: TGTGCCAGCAGTCCAGGGAGACTAGCGGGGCTCCAAGAGACCCAGTACTTC. Translating gives CASSPGRLAGLQETQYF. The full variable domain, completed using reference TRBV2 and TRBJ2-5, is EPEVTQTPSHQVTQMGQEVILRCVPISNHLYFYWYRQILGQKVEFLVSFYNNEISEKSEIFDDQFSVERPDGSNFTLKIRSTKLEDSAMYFCASSPGRLAGLQETQYFGPGTRLLVL.